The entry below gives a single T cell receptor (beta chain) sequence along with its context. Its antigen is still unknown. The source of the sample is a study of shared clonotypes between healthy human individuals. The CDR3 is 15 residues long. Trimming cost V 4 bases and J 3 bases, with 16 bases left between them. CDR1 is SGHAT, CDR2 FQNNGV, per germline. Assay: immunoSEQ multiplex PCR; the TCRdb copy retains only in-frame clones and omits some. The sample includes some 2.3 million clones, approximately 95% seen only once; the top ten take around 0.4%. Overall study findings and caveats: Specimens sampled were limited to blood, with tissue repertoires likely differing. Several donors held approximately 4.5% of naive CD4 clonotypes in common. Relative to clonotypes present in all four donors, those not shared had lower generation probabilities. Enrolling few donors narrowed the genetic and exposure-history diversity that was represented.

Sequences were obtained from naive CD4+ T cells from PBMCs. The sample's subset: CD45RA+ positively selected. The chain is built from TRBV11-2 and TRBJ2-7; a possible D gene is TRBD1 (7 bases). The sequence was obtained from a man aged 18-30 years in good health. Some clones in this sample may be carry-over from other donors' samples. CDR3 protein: CASSSRIQGGYEQYF. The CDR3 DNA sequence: TGTGCCAGCAGCTCCCGGATCCAGGGGGGCTACGAGCAGTACTTC.